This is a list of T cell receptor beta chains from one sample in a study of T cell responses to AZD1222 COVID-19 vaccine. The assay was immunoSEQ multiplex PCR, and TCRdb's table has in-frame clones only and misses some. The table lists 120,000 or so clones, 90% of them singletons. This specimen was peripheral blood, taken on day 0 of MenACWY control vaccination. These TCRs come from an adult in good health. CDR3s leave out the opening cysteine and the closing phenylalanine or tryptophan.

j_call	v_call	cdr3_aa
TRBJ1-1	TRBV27	ASSLVGNTEAF
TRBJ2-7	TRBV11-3	ASSKGTGEQY
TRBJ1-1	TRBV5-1	ASSLYLGRGLMNTEAF
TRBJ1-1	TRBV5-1	ASSFRTGPSKNTEAF
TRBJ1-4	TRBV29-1	SVESRDNEKLF
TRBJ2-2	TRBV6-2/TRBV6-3	ASSYSGQSTGELF
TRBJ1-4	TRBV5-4	ASSLGTVATNEKLF
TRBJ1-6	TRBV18	ASSPRTGGSGDSPLH
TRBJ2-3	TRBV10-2	AISGTTGTDTQY
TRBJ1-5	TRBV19	ASSISLGGGGGNQPQH
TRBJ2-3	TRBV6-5	ASSYRGAGTDTQY
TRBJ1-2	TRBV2	ASREGGQAVGYT
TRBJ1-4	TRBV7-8	ASSPDPGADEKLF
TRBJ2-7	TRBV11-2	ASSPSLDRGYEQY
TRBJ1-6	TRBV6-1	ASSEGSPLH
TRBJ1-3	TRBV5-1	ASSLGGTGSGNTIY
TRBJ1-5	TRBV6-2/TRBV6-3	ASSYQTGVGNQPQH
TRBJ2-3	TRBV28	ASRPLPRSRTDTQY
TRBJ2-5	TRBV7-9	ASSFPGQNQETQY
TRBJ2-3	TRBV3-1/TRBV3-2	ASRPPPGQATDTQY
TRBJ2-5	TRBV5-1	ASSRRGTSQETQY
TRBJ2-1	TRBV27	ASSPDGYNEQF
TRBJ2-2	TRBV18	ASSGDRAWTGELF
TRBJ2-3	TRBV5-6	ASSLLASTDTQY
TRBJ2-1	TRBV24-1	ATSDPGSGTQQF
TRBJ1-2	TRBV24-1	ATSDSAGTYGYT
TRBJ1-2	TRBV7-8	ASSPSDRRNYGYT
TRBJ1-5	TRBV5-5	ASSLLQNNFNQPQH
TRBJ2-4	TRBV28	ASSHWDRAKNIQY
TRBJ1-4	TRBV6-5	ASTPRWGFDEKLF
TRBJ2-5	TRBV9	ASSTGYQETQY
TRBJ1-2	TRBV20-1	SAIDRGLGYT
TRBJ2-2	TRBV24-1	ATSDPPGQDNTGELF
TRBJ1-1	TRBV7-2	ASSPRGNDRGLKTEAF
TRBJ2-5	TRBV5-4	ASSPRWGQETQY
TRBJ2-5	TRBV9	ASSVEGEETQY
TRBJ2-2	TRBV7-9	ASSRQYPPNTGELF
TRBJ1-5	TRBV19	AASGGSNQPQH
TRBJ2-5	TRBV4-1	ASSQVRQETQY
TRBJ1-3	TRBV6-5	ASSFGQPPSNTIY
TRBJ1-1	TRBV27	ASSKIGGLGTEAF
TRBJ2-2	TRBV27	ASSLGRATGELF
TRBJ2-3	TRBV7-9	ASSPRTSSTDTQY
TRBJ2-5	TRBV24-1	ATSDPITGTGGETQY
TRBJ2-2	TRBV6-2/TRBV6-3	ASSRQGTNTGELF
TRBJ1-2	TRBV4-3	ASSQVPQGDYGYT
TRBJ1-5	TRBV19	ASSTATGGSNQPQH
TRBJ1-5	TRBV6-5	ASSYRVNQPQH
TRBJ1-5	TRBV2	ASRVGLSNQPQH
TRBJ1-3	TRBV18	ASSPPTGTPGNTIY
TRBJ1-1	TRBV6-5	ASGDINSNTEAF
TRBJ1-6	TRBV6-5	ASRSGTDMSPLH
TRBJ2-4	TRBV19	ASSKGTGREGIQY
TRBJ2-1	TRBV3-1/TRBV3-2	ASSQDPAGDNEQF
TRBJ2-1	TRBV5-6	ASSLDGGVHEQF
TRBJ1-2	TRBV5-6	ASSYRTKVYGYT
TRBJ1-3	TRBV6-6	ASRLQGNSGNTIY
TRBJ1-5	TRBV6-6	ASSDPGQGNQPQH
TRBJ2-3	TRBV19	ASSINFQDTQY